Listed below are T cell receptor beta chains from one sample, sequenced in a study of T cell responses to AZD1222 COVID-19 vaccine. Method: immunoSEQ multiplex PCR; TCRdb's copy keeps in-frame clones and lacks some. The table lists 100,000 to 120,000 clones, approximately 90% of them singletons. The specimen was peripheral blood, collected on day 0 of AZD1222 vaccination. The receptors come from an adult in good health. Both conserved end residues are trimmed from each CDR3.

TRBJ1-4	TRBV5-6	ASSLGTVGEKLF
TRBJ2-1	TRBV5-1	ASSLGHEQF
TRBJ2-7	TRBV4-1	ASSQVAGSSYEQY
TRBJ1-1	TRBV19	ASSIRSGSDTEAF
TRBJ1-1	TRBV7-2	ASSLARPGNEAF
TRBJ1-3	TRBV3-1/TRBV3-2	ASSLRTTAASGNTIY
TRBJ1-4	TRBV11-2	ASSPKGGRGHGNEKLF
TRBJ1-1	TRBV27	ASSDRGLRSAF
TRBJ1-5	TRBV21-1	ASSRRAPKGNQPQH
TRBJ1-6	TRBV14	ASSSSRSYNSPLH
TRBJ1-1	TRBV24-1	ATSDERRPSEAF
TRBJ1-1	TRBV27	ASSSVWDWMNTEAF
TRBJ1-2	TRBV2	ASWTGGSNYGYT
TRBJ2-5	TRBV7-2	ASSLAGLQETQY
TRBJ1-1	TRBV29-1	SVSGGGEAF
TRBJ1-1	TRBV6-5	AVRQGRLGEAF
TRBJ2-1	TRBV27	ASRPRMVNEQF
TRBJ1-4	TRBV18	ASATGTGGNEKLF
TRBJ2-5	TRBV2	ASSEARKRETQY
TRBJ1-6	TRBV2	ASHLQGNNSPLH
TRBJ2-7	TRBV3-1/TRBV3-2	ASSQLAGEWEQY
TRBJ1-1	TRBV3-1/TRBV3-2	ASRGTGTNTEAF
TRBJ2-3	TRBV10-2	ASRLTTDTQY